A single count supports the clone carrying this T cell receptor beta chain. Its matching antigen is unknown. These data originate in a study of tumor-infiltrating lymphocytes in localized non-small cell lung cancer. Study details: The cohort mixed smokers and never-smokers, several histologies, and some post-neoadjuvant-chemotherapy samples.

Produced via immunoSEQ multiplex PCR; TCRdb's table is partial and in-frame only. The data show approximately 9,500 clones, 65% to 80% seen once. V dropped 0 bases and J dropped 1; count of bases not matched to a gene: 1. The CDR3 runs to 15 residues. Per the germline V gene, CDR1 is SGHDT and CDR2 is YYEEEE. Study results and caveats: Tumors had more T cell infiltration than uninvolved lung, per TCRbeta sequencing and CD3 counts. TCR sequencing covered a subset of patients with enough tissue. IM1 and IM2 tumors showed no difference in T-cell fraction.

The source material was uninvolved lung tissue not adjacent to the tumor. V is TRBV5-6 and J is TRBJ2-4; 7 bases line up with TRBD2. The clonotype was recovered from a human donor with non-small cell lung cancer. CDR3 sequence reads: CASSLDGGAKNIQYF. Written as DNA, the CDR3 is TGTGCCAGCAGCTTGGACGGGGGGGCCAAAAACATTCAGTACTTC.